Below, one T cell receptor (beta chain) is given with its context. It was with a sample-barcoded 5' primer and a J-beta primer mix that a second PCR of about 6 to 12 cycles was run. All cDNA molecules were each tagged by a template-switch adaptor with 12 random nucleotides. Researchers report that each sample yielded at least 2.5 million CDR3-containing paired-end reads. TCRdb reprocessed the 5' RACE reads with MiXCR, giving one entry per CDR3 protein. The data show 1.5 million to 2 million distinct CDR3 sequences, roughly 27% seen once. Germline V lookup: CDR1 SNHLY, CDR2 FYNNEI. Trimming at V came to 8 bases and at J to 6 bases, leaving 9 bases not matched to a gene. This CDR3 region has 14 residues. These data belong to a study of blood T cells in healthy people across ages. Looking at the study overall: For every two T cells, template switching captured about one barcoded beta molecule.

Aged about 6 to 95, donors were systemically healthy Caucasians from Russia. The chain links TRBV2 to TRBJ1-5; 8 nucleotides line up with TRBD1. The specimen sequenced was blood. The receptor comes from a woman aged 30 to 39 in good health. The chain's CDR3 is CASSGTGLSQPQHF. The DNA for the CDR3 is TGTGCCAGCTCCGGGACAGGATTGAGTCAGCCCCAGCATTTT.